This is a list of T cell receptor beta chains from one sample in a study of T cells expressing NK-cell markers. Using the 5' RACE reads, TCRdb records one entry per CDR3 protein without DNA. The sample holds fewer than 400,000 distinct CDR3 sequences. Sequencing was carried out using blood T cells: a sorted CD56 or NKG2C T cell subset, CD4+ or CD8+ T cells, or bulk PBMC T cells (not recorded which). Receptors were obtained from a woman between 45 and 65 years old in good health. Both conserved end residues are part of each CDR3.

TRBJ1-1,TRBV6-1,CASSAQGAYTEAFF
TRBJ2-2,TRBV29-1,CSVNRGGGITGELFF
TRBJ2-7,TRBV20-1,CSARPQGAGEQYF
TRBJ2-1,TRBV29-1,CSVHRQNEQFF
TRBJ2-5,TRBV24-1,CATSVGRRGTQYF
TRBJ1-2,TRBV5-4,CASSFFHRAGDSYGYTF
TRBJ2-2,TRBV18,CASSPQDLTNTGELFF
TRBJ2-6,TRBV29-1,CSVGLLGAGANVLTF
TRBJ2-3,TRBV7-8,CASSPIAGTDTQYF
TRBJ2-3,TRBV18,CASSGPRGTDTQYF
TRBJ2-3,TRBV5-1,CASSSGTGTRTDTQYF
TRBJ2-5,TRBV12-3/TRBV12-4,CASSLVGAEGTQYF
TRBJ1-5,TRBV12-3/TRBV12-4,CASSSTTGRNSNQPQHF
TRBJ2-1,TRBV12-5,CASGFQQGRMNEQFF
TRBJ1-6,TRBV27,CASSLLGNSPLHF
TRBJ2-7,TRBV29-1,CSVDGAGGPYEQYF
TRBJ2-3,TRBV6-5,CASSYSGRGRDTQYF
TRBJ2-4,TRBV20-1,CSARRGTSGRAGAKNIQYF
TRBJ2-4,TRBV5-5,CASSLILMGDIQYF
TRBJ2-2,TRBV12-3/TRBV12-4,CASSLIGGSASGELFF
TRBJ1-2,TRBV5-4,CASSFQRDGYTF
TRBJ2-1,TRBV20-1,CSARDLRTSGSIDEQFF
TRBJ2-1,TRBV5-1,CASSLGSPNEQFF
TRBJ2-1,TRBV11-1,CASSTSPLAGGQEQFF
TRBJ1-2,TRBV20-1,CSARVGPYGYTF
TRBJ2-1,TRBV3-1,CASSQKRAGSYNEQFF
TRBJ2-3,TRBV5-1,CASSAAGGSSTDTQYF
TRBJ1-2,TRBV5-5,CASSLAGDRRYGYTF
TRBJ2-2,TRBV12-3/TRBV12-4,CASSDATGELFF
TRBJ1-4,TRBV5-1,CASSLDGGGEKLFF
TRBJ2-3,TRBV7-9,CASSSDRGAGPEDTQYF
TRBJ2-7,TRBV5-6,CASRFRTIGLAGAEQYF
TRBJ2-5,TRBV24-1,CATSDTEGGPTQYF
TRBJ1-1,TRBV5-6,CASSLPGLGMNTEAFF
TRBJ2-7,TRBV3-1,CASSPKGLGVGEQYF
TRBJ1-1,TRBV6-6,CASRKRDPPEAFF
TRBJ2-3,TRBV29-1,CSVAGKPTDTQYF
TRBJ2-1,TRBV28,CASSPRVAGNNEQFF
TRBJ2-1,TRBV6-5,CASSSGGGMGWDNEQFF
TRBJ1-6,TRBV3-1,CASSRNRRESPLHF
TRBJ1-6,TRBV6-4,CASSERHKDSPLHF
TRBJ2-1,TRBV5-1,CASSGRLAGDSEQFF
TRBJ1-1,TRBV29-1,CSVLTGPTEAFF
TRBJ2-7,TRBV29-1,CSVAGGRLTYEQYF
TRBJ2-3,TRBV5-6,CASSAENRGTDTQYF
TRBJ2-3,TRBV20-1,CSARTPTSGTFYTQYF
TRBJ1-2,TRBV6-2/TRBV6-3,CASMSGSYGYTF
TRBJ2-4,TRBV11-3,CASSSIVLAKNIQYF
TRBJ1-1,TRBV6-1,CASSPYRNTEAFF
TRBJ2-1,TRBV5-1,CASSSYPTTSGPYNEQFF
TRBJ2-2,TRBV12-3/TRBV12-4,CASSINGGTGELFF